This T cell receptor beta chain was observed in a study of blood T cells in healthy people across ages. Isolated PBMCs totaled at least 7 million in each sample. The CDR3 runs 16 residues. V lost 3 bases to trimming and J lost 4 bases, with 19 bases between them. Together with a sample-barcoded 5' primer, a J-beta primer mix was included in a second PCR lasting about 7 to 11 cycles. Each cDNA molecule, via a template-switch adaptor with 12 random nucleotides, was tagged. TCRdb reprocessed the 5' RACE reads with MiXCR, giving one entry per CDR3 protein. The sample lists 750,000 to 950,000 distinct CDR3 sequences, more than 25% occurring once. These data also featured in a second study, about T cells of mothers and their children. That work adds: Study donors consisted of a few healthy Caucasian mothers and their six children.

The sequenced material came from blood. This sequence joins TRBV12-3 or TRBV12-4 and TRBJ2-7, with D tentatively TRBD1 or TRBD2 (7 bases each). This sequence was found in a boy between 10 and 17 years old in good health. Written as DNA, the CDR3 is TGTGCCAGCAGTTTCGGGGAGGGGGCGCGCGGGTACGAGCAGTACTTC. Translating it yields CASSFGEGARGYEQYF.